These 24 T cell receptor beta chains were sequenced from one sample in a study of blood T cells in healthy people across ages. A second PCR of about 7 to 12 cycles used a sample-barcoded 5' primer and a J-beta primer mix. In TCRdb, the 5' RACE reads were re-called with MiXCR into one record per CDR3 protein. Of about 680,000 distinct CDR3 sequences listed, about half are singletons. Sequenced sample: blood. These TCRs come from a woman aged 55-69 years in good health.

This clonotype was seen repeatedly, ten times or more. The rearrangement uses TRBV29-1 and TRBJ2-6, with D perhaps matching TRBD1 (6 bases). Germline assignment: CDR1 SQVTM and CDR2 ANQGSEA. The V end was cut by 7 bases, the J end by 2 bases, with 6 bases between. The CDR3 runs 12 residues. The CDR3 loop reads CSAGAGANVLTF. The CDR3, as DNA: TGCAGCGCAGGGGCTGGGGCCAACGTCCTGACTTTC.

The chain carries TRBV20-1 and TRBJ1-5, with D unresolved. CDR1 and CDR2 from the germline V gene are DFQATT and SNEGSKA (reference sequence). CDR3 length: 13 residues. V was clipped by 2 bases and J by 0 bases, with 5 bases between them. For the CDR3, the DNA is TGCAGTGCTAGACAGTATAGCAATCAGCCCCAGCATTTT. It translates to CSARQYSNQPQHF.

V and J are TRBV7-2 and TRBJ2-5; D remains ambiguous. The CDR3 consists of 15 residues. V was cut by 7 bases and J by 2 bases, with 17 bases left in between. CDR1 is SGHTA, CDR2 FQGNSA, per germline. The CDR3 region has the DNA TGTGCCAGCACCCGACCCGAGATAGGACAAGAGACCCAGTACTTC. Protein sequence: CASTRPEIGQETQYF.

The chain employs TRBV19 and TRBJ1-2, with D hard to call. The V and J ends lost 5 bases and 7 bases respectively, with 11 bases between them. Germline V CDR1 and CDR2: LNHDA, SQIVND (reference sequence). The CDR3 sequence is 12 residues long. The DNA for the CDR3 is TGTGCCAGTAGTCCTCAGTCTCTTGGCTACACCTTC. This gives the protein CASSPQSLGYTF.

This clonotype was seen a few times. The chain links TRBV20-1 to TRBJ2-1, with no clear D. V lost 0 bases and J lost 1, with 10 bases in between. The CDR3 totals 15 residues. Germline assignment: CDR1 DFQATT and CDR2 SNEGSKA (reference sequence). The CDR3 DNA follows: TGCAGTGCTAGAGACGGTATCTCTTCCTACAATGAGCAGTTCTTC. It encodes CSARDGISSYNEQFF.

This chain connects TRBV3-1 to TRBJ1-6; D gene unclear. The V gene lost 4 bases and the J gene lost 7 bases, with 8 bases spanning the gap. This CDR3 is 13 amino acids long. The germline V gene encodes CDR1 LGHDT and CDR2 YNNKEL (reference sequence). CDR3 protein: CASSPNGNSPLHF. CDR3 DNA: TGTGCCAGCAGCCCGAACGGGAATTCACCCCTCCACTTT.

There are a few counts of this clonotype. This may arise from a read error, as a much more abundant clone is one base away. The V gene is TRBV20-1, the J gene TRBJ2-7; 11 nucleotides line up with TRBD2. Germline CDR1 is DFQATT and CDR2 is SNEGSKA (reference sequence). J lost 7 bases, V lost 4 bases, and 3 bases had no gene match. The length of the CDR3 is 12 residues. CDR3 residues: CSATTSGDEQYF. CDR3 bases: TGCAGTGCTACGACTAGCGGGGATGAGCAGTACTTC.

This rearrangement joins TRBV20-1 to TRBJ2-1, with D perhaps assigned TRBD1 or TRBD2 (6 bases each). Trimming removed 1 base from V and 6 bases from J, with 19 bases in between. The CDR3 is 16 residues long. Germline lookup yields CDR1 DFQATT and CDR2 SNEGSKA (reference sequence). CDR3 amino acids: CSARVPRGGLGNEQFF. The CDR3 DNA reads TGCAGTGCTAGAGTCCCGCGAGGGGGGCTAGGCAATGAGCAGTTCTTC.

The chain links TRBV12-3 or TRBV12-4 to TRBJ1-1; D gene uncertain. The CDR3 loop spans 11 amino acids. V was cut by 6 bases and J by 4 bases, with 6 bases left in between. The CDR3 bases are TGTGCCAGCAGCTTTTTCACTGAAGCTTTCTTT. Translation gives CASSFFTEAFF.

The chain joins TRBV15 to TRBJ1-4, with D tentatively TRBD1 (6 bases). This CDR3 is 17 amino acids long. Deletions cut 0 bases from V and 8 bases from J, with 19 bases between. From germline, CDR1 is LNHNV and CDR2 YYDKDF (reference sequence). The CDR3 bases are TGTGCCACCAGCAGAGATACCGCACAGGGATCTGGGGAAAAACTGTTTTTT. It is translated as CATSRDTAQGSGEKLFF.

The genes are TRBV20-1 and TRBJ2-7; 10 bases agree with TRBD2. Unmatched junction bases numbered 5, after V lost 0 bases and J lost 3 bases. The CDR3 covers 15 residues. Germline V gene data show CDR1 as DFQATT and CDR2 as SNEGSKA (reference sequence). The CDR3 region is CSARDYPSGSYEQYF. The CDR3 coding sequence is TGCAGTGCTAGAGATTATCCTAGCGGGAGCTACGAGCAGTACTTC.

This clonotype has just a few counts. CDR3 protein: CASSSSTGPYEQYF. The CDR3 DNA is TGCGCCAGCAGCTCCTCGACAGGCCCCTACGAGCAGTACTTC. The chain combines TRBV5-1 with TRBJ2-7; TRBD1 might be the D (6 bases). The CDR3 loop spans 14 amino acids. V gave up 3 bases and J gave up 2 bases, with 12 bases separating them. Germline CDR1 is SGHRS and CDR2 is YFSETQ.

The V and J genes are TRBV6-2 or TRBV6-3 and TRBJ1-1; a possible D gene is TRBD1 (5 bases). The V gene's germline CDR1 is MNHEY and CDR2 SVGEGT. The CDR3 totals 16 residues. V lost 7 bases and J lost 2, with 20 bases in between. DNA for the CDR3: TGTGCCAGCATCGAAAGCTTGGGGGAGCTAAACACTGAAGCTTTCTTT. Its protein product is CASIESLGELNTEAFF.

This clonotype occurred a few times. The gene calls are TRBV6-6 and TRBJ1-2; no clear D. Germline-derived CDR1 and CDR2 are MNHNY and SVGAGI (reference sequence). The V end lost 2 bases, the J end lost 8 bases, and 15 bases lay between the germline ends. This CDR3 spans 14 amino acids. In nucleotides, the CDR3 is TGTGCCAGCAGTTACCCGGTGGACTTCGAGGGCTACACCTTC. As protein: CASSYPVDFEGYTF.

V and J are TRBV28 and TRBJ2-3, with D tentatively TRBD1 (5 bases). CDR3 length: 18 residues. From germline, CDR1 is MDHEN and CDR2 SYDVKM. The germline V and J ends were trimmed by 2 bases and 0 bases, with 18 bases remaining between them. CDR3 loop: CASSLRGHQIASTDTQYF. CDR3 DNA: TGTGCCAGCAGTTTAAGAGGACACCAAATCGCTAGCACAGATACGCAGTATTTT.

The chain is built from TRBV20-1 and TRBJ1-2; D not resolved. The V gene lost 5 bases and the J gene lost 3 bases, with 16 bases spanning the gap. The CDR3 length is 14 residues. Germline V lookup: CDR1 DFQATT, CDR2 SNEGSKA (reference sequence). The CDR3 nucleotides are TGCAGTGCTGGTCGGCCGGGTCTCGACTATGGCTACACCTTC. This translates into CSAGRPGLDYGYTF.

This clonotype was detected a few times. The J gene is TRBJ2-7, the V gene TRBV7-2; perhaps D is TRBD1 or TRBD2 (6 bases each). Germline CDR1 is SGHTA and CDR2 is FQGNSA. The germline V and J ends were trimmed by 5 bases and 6 bases, with 17 bases remaining between them. CDR3 length: 14 residues. DNA of the CDR3: TGTGCCAGCAGCCTCCGTTGGAGGGGGTCCGAGCAGTACTTC. Protein sequence: CASSLRWRGSEQYF.

The chain carries TRBV6-1 and TRBJ2-1; D might be TRBD1 (5 bases). From germline, CDR1 is MNHNS and CDR2 SASEGT. V shed 3 bases and J shed 7 bases, with 7 bases lying between them. The CDR3 length is 12 residues. CDR3 DNA sequence: TGTGCCAGCAGTGACGCAGGGAATGAGCAGTTCTTC. Its translation is CASSDAGNEQFF.

This clonotype came up a few times. The chain is built from TRBV14 and TRBJ1-1, with unresolved D. This CDR3 region has 15 residues. Germline values: CDR1 SGHDN, CDR2 FVKESK. The V gene lost 1 base and the J gene lost 1 base, with 10 bases spanning the gap. CDR3 in amino acids: CASSQAKGGNTEAFF. The CDR3 DNA reads as TGTGCCAGCAGCCAAGCGAAGGGAGGGAACACTGAAGCTTTCTTT.

This clonotype was recorded at least ten times. This chain connects TRBV7-9 to TRBJ2-1, with 13 bases aligning to TRBD2. The CDR3 runs to 16 residues. With 5 bases clipped from V and 2 bases from J, the junction kept 3 bases outside the gene matches. The V gene's germline CDR1 is SEHNR and CDR2 FQNEAQ (reference sequence). The CDR3 DNA follows: TGTGCCAGCAGCCGACTAGCGGGAGGCACCTACAATGAGCAGTTCTTC. This encodes CASSRLAGGTYNEQFF.

This chain connects TRBV9 to TRBJ2-1, with 8 bases that match TRBD2. Per the germline V gene, CDR1 is SGDLS and CDR2 is YYNGEE. CDR3 length: 15 residues. The V segment lost 1 base and the J segment 8 bases; nucleotides outside the gene matches: 8. The CDR3 is CASSVRGSGGYEQFF. The CDR3 DNA is TGTGCCAGCAGCGTAAGGGGGAGCGGGGGCTATGAGCAGTTCTTC.

The gene calls are TRBV29-1 and TRBJ2-6; D possibly corresponds to TRBD2 (7 bases). The CDR3 is 14 amino acids. V was pared by 7 bases and J by 3 bases, with 13 bases between. Germline V gene lookup returns CDR1 SQVTM and CDR2 ANQGSEA. The CDR3 DNA reads as TGCAGCGCCAACGGGGGGCATGGGGCCAACGTCCTGACTTTC. Translating it yields CSANGGHGANVLTF.

The chain joins TRBV12-3 or TRBV12-4 to TRBJ2-3; 9 bases map to TRBD2. CDR3 length equals 14 residues. V trimming: 6 bases; J trimming: 6 bases; junction bases outside the gene matches: 7. The chain's CDR3 is CASRPGLASDTQYF. In nucleotides, the CDR3 is TGTGCCAGCAGGCCGGGACTAGCCTCGGATACGCAGTATTTT.

The chain couples TRBV10-3 to TRBJ2-3, with D possibly TRBD2 on 7 matching bases. With 11 bases removed from V and 2 bases from J, the gap between germline ends came to 14 bases. The CDR3 consists of 13 residues. CDR1 is ENHRY, CDR2 SYGVKD, per germline. The CDR3 coding sequence is TGTGCCTCCCAAGGGGGGGCCACAGATACGCAGTATTTT. Amino acids: CASQGGATDTQYF.